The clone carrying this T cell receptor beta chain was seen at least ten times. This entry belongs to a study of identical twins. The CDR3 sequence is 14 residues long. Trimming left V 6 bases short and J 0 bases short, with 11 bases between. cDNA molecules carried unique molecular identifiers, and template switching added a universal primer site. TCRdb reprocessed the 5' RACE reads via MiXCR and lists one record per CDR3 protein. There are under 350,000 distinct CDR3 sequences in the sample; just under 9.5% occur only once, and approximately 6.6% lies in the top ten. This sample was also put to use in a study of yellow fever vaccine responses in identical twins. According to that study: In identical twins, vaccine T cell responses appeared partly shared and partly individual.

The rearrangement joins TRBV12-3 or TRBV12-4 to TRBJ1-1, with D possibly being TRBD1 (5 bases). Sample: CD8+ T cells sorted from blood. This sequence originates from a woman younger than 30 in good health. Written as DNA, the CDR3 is TGTGCCAGCAGATCAGTGGGGGTGAACACTGAAGCTTTCTTT. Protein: CASRSVGVNTEAFF.